The 28 T cell receptor beta chains in this list originate from one sample, sequenced in a study of blood T cells in healthy people across ages. Then a second PCR, running roughly 6 to 12 cycles, was carried out with a sample-barcoded 5' primer and a J-beta primer mix. TCRdb recomputed calls from the 5' RACE reads with MiXCR, one row per CDR3 protein. The top ten hold roughly 3.7% of the sample, which has about 1.5 million distinct CDR3 sequences, 35% to 45% seen once. The sequencing sample was made of blood. These receptors all come from a woman aged 18-30 years in good health.

This chain links TRBV4-1 with TRBJ2-1; 7 bases agree with TRBD2. Germline assignment: CDR1 MGHRA and CDR2 YSYEKL. The CDR3 loop spans 16 amino acids. V lost 1 base, J lost 2 bases, and 5 bases stayed unmatched. In nucleotides, the CDR3 is TGCGCCAGCAGCCAAGTGGGGGGGATGACCTACAATGAGCAGTTCTTC. Protein product: CASSQVGGMTYNEQFF.

The chain has TRBV24-1 and TRBJ2-1; D unclear. Germline V gene data show CDR1 as KGHDR and CDR2 as SFDVKD. Trimming shortened V by 5 bases and J by 2 bases, and 9 bases separated the two germline ends. The CDR3 extends over 14 amino acids. DNA for the CDR3: TGTGCCACCAGTGCGGCAGCCCCCTACAATGAGCAGTTCTTC. Amino acids: CATSAAAPYNEQFF.

This clonotype came up a few times. The V gene is TRBV6-6, the J gene TRBJ2-1; 8 bases are shared with TRBD2. Trimming took 3 bases from V and 4 from J; bases not matched to a gene: 5. The CDR3 spans 15 residues. Germline V gives CDR1 MNHNY, CDR2 SVGAGI (reference sequence). CDR3 in amino acids: CASSYRGGEYNEQFF. Here the CDR3 DNA reads TGTGCCAGCAGTTATCGGGGGGGGGAATACAATGAGCAGTTCTTC.

This clonotype was seen only a few times. The V and J genes are TRBV6-2 or TRBV6-3 and TRBJ2-4; D is perhaps TRBD1 (6 bases). TRBJ2-7 explains the end of the DNA better; the J call may be wrong. The germline CDR1 and CDR2 sequences are MNHEY and SVGEGT. CDR3 length: 13 residues. The CDR3 sequence is CASSCLTGYEQYF. In DNA, the CDR3 is TGTGCCAGCAGTTGCCTGACAGGCTACGAGCAGTACTTC.

This clonotype has only a few counts. This sequence joins TRBV5-5 and TRBJ2-1, with TRBD2 matching over 8 bases. V lost 7 bases and J lost 7; bases outside the gene matches: 4. From germline, CDR1 is SGHKS and CDR2 YYEKEE (reference sequence). This CDR3 has 12 amino acids. CDR3 sequence reads: CASRTSNNEQFF. For the CDR3, the DNA is TGTGCCAGCCGGACTAGCAATAATGAGCAGTTCTTC.

The sample holds a few counts of this clonotype. V gene TRBV7-2 combines with J gene TRBJ1-2; D is unresolved. Germline V gene data show CDR1 as SGHTA and CDR2 as FQGNSA. The CDR3 contains 14 residues. Trimming cost V 1 base and J 4 bases, with 10 bases left between them. CDR3 DNA sequence: TGTGCCAGCAGCTTAGTTCATTTGAGCTATGGCTACACCTTC. This translates into CASSLVHLSYGYTF.

This clonotype was seen more than once but under ten times. This chain connects TRBV19 to TRBJ2-3; 11 nucleotides line up with TRBD1. CDR1 and CDR2 (germline): LNHDA, SQIVND (reference sequence). V was pared by 7 bases and J by 3 bases, with 6 bases of the junction left unmatched. The CDR3 covers 15 residues. The CDR3: CASTLGQGATDTQYF. The DNA for the CDR3 is TGTGCCAGTACTTTAGGACAGGGGGCGACAGATACGCAGTATTTT.

V is TRBV10-3 and J is TRBJ2-3, with a possible D match to TRBD2 (7 bases). The CDR3 is 17 residues long. The ends were cut back, 0 bases at V and 2 bases at J, with 15 bases in the middle. Germline assignment: CDR1 ENHRY and CDR2 SYGVKD. The CDR3 loop is CAISESGGPFSTDTQYF. DNA for the CDR3: TGTGCCATCAGTGAGTCCGGGGGGCCCTTTTCCACAGATACGCAGTATTTT.

The gene calls are TRBV25-1 and TRBJ2-5, with no clear D. The last part of the DNA fits TRBJ2-7 better; the J call may be wrong. Germline V CDR1 and CDR2: MGHDK, SYGVNS. The CDR3 consists of 13 residues. CDR3 sequence reads: CASSDKTPSEQYF. In DNA, the CDR3 is TGTGCCAGCAGTGACAAGACACCGTCCGAGCAGTACTTC.

V usage is TRBV15 and J usage is TRBJ1-2, with D unresolved. CDR1 is LNHNV and CDR2 is YYDKDF in the germline V gene (reference sequence). Trimming cost V 6 bases and J 6 bases, with 11 bases left between them. The CDR3 runs 12 residues. The CDR3 DNA reads as TGTGCCACCAGTCAATTTGAGGATGGCTACACCTTC. This sequence encodes CATSQFEDGYTF.

This clonotype was detected only a few times. This chain joins TRBV4-1 and TRBJ2-4; 7 bases fit TRBD2. The V segment lost 3 bases and the J segment 0 bases; nucleotides outside the gene matches: 5. This CDR3 contains 16 residues. Germline loops: CDR1 MGHRA, CDR2 YSYEKL. CDR3 sequence reads: CASSQRAGLAKNIQYF. The DNA for the CDR3 is TGCGCCAGCAGCCAGCGAGCGGGGCTAGCCAAAAACATTCAGTACTTC.

The V gene is TRBV4-3, the J gene TRBJ1-1; D possibly corresponds to TRBD1 (5 bases). This CDR3 comprises 13 residues. Deletions cut 8 bases from V and 3 bases from J, with 13 bases between. Germline V gene lookup returns CDR1 LGHNA and CDR2 YSLEER. The CDR3 region has the DNA TGCGCCAGCGCCTGGACACGAGACACTGAAGCTTTCTTT. It translates to CASAWTRDTEAFF.

There are a few counts of this clonotype. This chain connects TRBV7-2 to TRBJ2-1; TRBD1 is a possible D gene (5 bases). The germline CDR1 and CDR2 sequences are SGHTA and FQGNSA. The CDR3 is made up of 12 amino acids. Between the trimmed V and J ends, which lost 5 bases and 9 bases, there was a span of 11 bases. The CDR3 region is CASSPGWGEQFF. The CDR3 bases are TGTGCCAGCAGCCCAGGGTGGGGTGAGCAGTTCTTC. The variable domain in full, completed from reference TRBV7-2 and TRBJ2-1, reads GAGVSQSPSNKVTEKGKDVELRCDPISGHTALYWYRQSLGQGLEFLIYFQGNSAPDKSGLPSDRFSAERTGGSVSTLTIQRTQQEDSAVYLCASSPGWGEQFFGPGTRLTVL.

The rearrangement links TRBV9 to TRBJ1-4, with 9 bases that match TRBD1. The junction had 4 bases not matched to a gene; V was cut back by 3 bases and J by 7 bases. CDR1 is SGDLS and CDR2 is YYNGEE in the germline V gene. The length of the CDR3 is 14 residues. The CDR3 coding sequence is TGTGCCAGCAGCGGCGGACAGGGGAGTGAAAAACTGTTTTTT. Its translation: CASSGGQGSEKLFF.

This clonotype has more than one count but fewer than ten. The V and J genes are TRBV5-1 and TRBJ1-2; D call uncertain. The germline CDR1 and CDR2 sequences are SGHRS and YFSETQ. Trimming left V 2 bases short and J 1 base short, with 9 bases between. The CDR3 is made up of 14 amino acids. The CDR3 loop reads CASSLDGDNYGYTF. CDR3 in DNA: TGCGCCAGCAGCTTAGACGGGGATAACTATGGCTACACCTTC.

The chain is built from TRBV7-9 and TRBJ1-1; D may be TRBD1 (6 bases). V was shortened by 5 bases and J by 5 bases, with 15 bases between the two germline ends. Per the germline V gene, CDR1 is SEHNR and CDR2 is FQNEAQ (reference sequence). The CDR3 sequence is 14 residues long. The DNA for the CDR3 is TGTGCCAGCAGCCCATTATCCCAGGGGACTGAAGCTTTCTTT. Amino acids: CASSPLSQGTEAFF.

Turning to this clonotype: Just one base apart from a much larger clone, this may be a read error. The chain recombines TRBV20-1 with TRBJ2-5, with D possibly being TRBD1 or TRBD2 (6 bases each). Germline V CDR1 and CDR2: DFQATT, SNEGSKA (reference sequence). The CDR3 runs to 15 residues. V lost 4 bases and J 4 bases, leaving 19 bases between the germline ends. The CDR3 loop reads CSAIPISRGGETQYF. Written as DNA, the CDR3 is TGCAGTGCTATCCCTATAAGCAGGGGAGGAGAGACCCAGTACTTC.

The V gene is TRBV7-2, the J gene TRBJ1-5; D is uncertain. Germline V lookup: CDR1 SGHTA, CDR2 FQGNSA. The CDR3 consists of 14 residues. Trimming removed 3 bases at V and 4 bases at J, with 10 bases between. CDR3 sequence reads: CASSFNIMNQPQHF. DNA of the CDR3: TGTGCCAGCAGCTTTAACATTATGAATCAGCCCCAGCATTTT.

This clonotype was counted once. One junction end does not reproduce the germline sequence, and a read error may be involved. The V and J genes are TRBV6-2 or TRBV6-3 and TRBJ2-5; 8 bases match TRBD1. Germline V gene sequence: CDR1 MNHEY, CDR2 SVGEGT. This CDR3 has 15 amino acids. CDR3 sequence reads: CASSLRGQGKEAQYF. Here the CDR3 DNA reads TGTGCCAGCAGTTTACGTGGACAGGGAAAAGAGGCCCAGTACTTC.

Regarding this clonotype: Sequence at one end of the junction differs from germline and may be a read error. The V call is TRBV19, the J call TRBJ2-3, with D maybe TRBD1 (5 bases). CDR1 and CDR2 (germline): LNHDA, SQIVND (reference sequence). The CDR3 length is 14 residues. The CDR3: CASSRTRSTDTQYF. The CDR3 DNA reads TGTGCCAGTAGTAGGACAAGGTCCACAGACACGCAGTATTTT.

The CDR3 DNA sequence: TGTGCCAGCAGCCAAGATACCGCCACTCAGGCACCTCGGGGCTACACCTTC. Protein product: CASSQDTATQAPRGYTF. J is TRBJ1-2 and V is TRBV4-2, with no clear D. Trimming took off 0 bases at V and 8 bases at J, with 22 bases between the two ends. The CDR3 is 17 residues long. Germline V gene lookup returns CDR1 LGHNA and CDR2 YNFKEQ.

This clonotype turned up a few times. V is TRBV7-2 and J is TRBJ2-5; 9 nucleotides match TRBD1. CDR1 and CDR2 (germline): SGHTA, FQGNSA. This CDR3 region has 14 residues. V dropped 5 bases and J dropped 11; count of bases not matched to a gene: 12. The chain's CDR3 is CASSLGQGDNEQYF. In DNA form, the CDR3 reads TGTGCCAGCAGCCTGGGACAGGGAGACAATGAGCAGTACTTC.

This clonotype was seen a handful of times. This sequence joins TRBV15 and TRBJ1-4, with a tentative D call TRBD1 (6 bases). Trimming pared 0 bases from V and 8 bases from J, leaving 19 bases between. This CDR3 comprises 17 residues. Germline lookup yields CDR1 LNHNV and CDR2 YYDKDF (reference sequence). The CDR3 nucleotides are TGTGCCACCAGCAGAGATCTGGCAGGGGTGATTGAGGAAAAACTGTTTTTT. Amino acids: CATSRDLAGVIEEKLFF.

This clonotype appeared many times. The chain carries TRBV28 and TRBJ1-5; no definite D call. Per the germline V gene, CDR1 is MDHEN and CDR2 is SYDVKM. Between the trimmed V and J ends, which lost 8 bases and 3 bases, there was a span of 11 bases. The CDR3 has 13 residues. CDR3 bases: TGTGCCAGCCACGATTCTTTCAATCAGCCCCAGCATTTT. This gives the protein CASHDSFNQPQHF.

The V gene is TRBV6-2 or TRBV6-3, the J gene TRBJ2-5; 8 nucleotides align to TRBD1. Per germline, CDR1 MNHEY and CDR2 SVGEGT. The J segment lost 5 bases and the V segment lost 3 bases, leaving 14 bases of the junction unmatched. CDR3 size: 17 residues. CDR3 DNA: TGTGCCAGCAGTTATTTGACAGGGGAACTACGAACGGAGACCCAGTACTTC. As protein: CASSYLTGELRTETQYF.

The chain has TRBV20-1 and TRBJ2-3, with 10 positions matching TRBD1. The CDR3 is 14 residues long. Per germline, CDR1 DFQATT and CDR2 SNEGSKA (reference sequence). Germline trimming cut 3 bases from V and 2 bases from J; bases unmatched to any gene: 2. The CDR3 nucleotides read TGCAGTGCTAGCGGGACAGGGGACACAGATACGCAGTATTTT. Translated, it gives CSASGTGDTDTQYF.

This clonotype appeared a single time. V and J are TRBV25-1 and TRBJ2-6; TRBD2 might be the D (6 bases). The ends were cut back, 6 bases at V and 4 bases at J, with 25 bases in the middle. From germline, CDR1 is MGHDK and CDR2 SYGVNS. The CDR3 contains 19 residues. The CDR3 DNA follows: TGTGCCAGCAGCGACCCGTTGGGGGGATTGTTGAAGGGGGCCAACGTCCTGACTTTC. As protein: CASSDPLGGLLKGANVLTF.

The chain couples TRBV6-1 to TRBJ1-5; D is uncertain. Germline CDR1 is MNHNS and CDR2 is SASEGT. Between the trimmed V and J ends, which lost 2 bases and 0 bases, there was a span of 8 bases. The CDR3 has 15 residues. In nucleotides, the CDR3 is TGTGCCAGCAGTGAACCCGTATATAGCAATCAGCCCCAGCATTTT. Protein product: CASSEPVYSNQPQHF.